This T cell receptor beta chain is from a study of breast tumors, draining lymph nodes, adjacent tissues. Germline V CDR1 and CDR2: SGHRS, YFSETQ. This CDR3 contains 13 residues. The ends were cut back, 3 bases at V and 4 bases at J, with 5 bases in the middle. Breast cancer patients provided tissue from their axillary draining lymph nodes. MiXCR, run by TCRdb on the multiplex PCR reads, gives a single entry per CDR3 protein. The sample records fewer than 200,000 distinct CDR3 sequences, roughly 35% being singletons. Sequenced input: axillary lymph node tissue. This receptor was obtained from a female donor with breast cancer. Some clones in this sample may be carry-over from other donors' samples. J is TRBJ2-6 and V is TRBV5-1, with D uncertain. CDR3 nucleotide sequence: TGCGCCAGCAGCTGGACGGGGGCCAACGTCCTGACTTTC. Translating gives CASSWTGANVLTF.